These T cell receptor beta chains were read from a single sample in a study of regulatory T cells in long-lasting Graves disease. Each CDR3 protein gets one entry after TCRdb re-called the multiplex PCR reads with MiXCR. The table records about 460,000 distinct CDR3 sequences, roughly 23% of them present only once. The sample in question was peripheral blood mononuclear cells (PBMCs), obtained when the disease was refractory, from a patient treated with antithyroid drugs. The source of these receptors is a female donor with Graves disease. CDR3s include the opening cysteine and the closing phenylalanine or tryptophan. Fields, in order: D gene, J gene, V gene, clone size, CDR3 length, CDR3 protein, CDR3 DNA. A D gene is named only where the DNA matches it firmly. Clone sizes are given selectively: once, few, many, or a class where the clone is expanded.

d_gene: TRBD1
j_gene: TRBJ1-2
v_gene: TRBV4-3
abundance: NA
len: 16
CDR3aa: CASSHRDSNFNYGYTF
CDR3nt: TGCGCCAGCAGCCACCGGGACAGCAATTTTAACTATGGCTACACCTTC

d_gene: NA
j_gene: TRBJ2-5
v_gene: TRBV28
abundance: many
len: 15
CDR3aa: CASSFGQGYQETQYF
CDR3nt: TGTGCCAGCAGTTTCGGGCAGGGGTACCAAGAGACCCAGTACTTC

d_gene: NA
j_gene: TRBJ2-1
v_gene: TRBV12-3/TRBV12-4
abundance: few
len: 15
CDR3aa: CASSLFGSSYNEQFF
CDR3nt: TGTGCCAGCAGTTTATTCGGGAGTTCCTACAATGAGCAGTTCTTC

d_gene: NA
j_gene: TRBJ1-4
v_gene: TRBV7-2
abundance: NA
len: 14
CDR3aa: CASRPPGGGEKLFF
CDR3nt: TGTGCCAGCAGACCCCCCGGCGGGGGAGAAAAACTGTTTTTT

d_gene: NA
j_gene: TRBJ2-3
v_gene: TRBV11-2
abundance: NA
len: 16
CDR3aa: CASSSVQTRSTDTQYF
CDR3nt: TGTGCCAGCAGCTCCGTACAGACTAGAAGCACAGATACGCAGTATTTT

d_gene: NA
j_gene: TRBJ1-5
v_gene: TRBV19
abundance: NA
len: 14
CDR3aa: CASTEVPSNQPQHF
CDR3nt: TGTGCCAGTACGGAGGTACCCAGCAATCAGCCCCAGCATTTT

d_gene: NA
j_gene: TRBJ1-3
v_gene: TRBV16
abundance: few
len: 14
CDR3aa: CASRPADTGNTIYF
CDR3nt: TGTGCCAGCAGACCCGCAGACACTGGAAACACCATATATTTT

d_gene: TRBD1
j_gene: TRBJ1-3
v_gene: TRBV28
abundance: few
len: 17
CDR3aa: CASSLYSGQGAGNTIYF
CDR3nt: TGTGCCAGCAGTTTATACTCGGGACAGGGTGCTGGAAACACCATATATTTT

d_gene: NA
j_gene: TRBJ1-5
v_gene: TRBV7-2
abundance: few
len: 14
CDR3aa: CASSFSGRGQPQHF
CDR3nt: TGTGCCAGCAGCTTTAGCGGGAGGGGGCAGCCCCAGCATTTT

d_gene: NA
j_gene: TRBJ1-6
v_gene: TRBV6-4
abundance: few
len: 12
CDR3aa: CASTARTSPLHF
CDR3nt: TGTGCCAGCACGGCCAGAACCTCACCCCTCCACTTT

d_gene: NA
j_gene: TRBJ1-1
v_gene: TRBV20-1
abundance: many
len: 15
CDR3aa: CSARAGSRANTEAFF
CDR3nt: TGCAGTGCTAGAGCCGGAAGCAGGGCGAACACTGAAGCTTTCTTT

d_gene: NA
j_gene: TRBJ1-1
v_gene: TRBV6-1
abundance: many
len: 13
CDR3aa: CASRPDRSLKAFF
CDR3nt: TGTGCCAGCAGACCTGACAGATCCTTAAAAGCTTTCTTT

d_gene: TRBD2
j_gene: TRBJ2-2
v_gene: TRBV11-3
abundance: many
len: 17
CDR3aa: CASGTSGIQTNTGELFF
CDR3nt: TGTGCCAGCGGGACTAGCGGGATTCAGACGAACACCGGGGAGCTGTTTTTT

d_gene: TRBD1
j_gene: TRBJ1-5
v_gene: TRBV28
abundance: many
len: 12
CDR3aa: CAISGQNQPQHF
CDR3nt: TGTGCCATATCGGGACAGAATCAGCCCCAGCATTTT

d_gene: NA
j_gene: TRBJ1-2
v_gene: TRBV12-3/TRBV12-4
abundance: many
len: 16
CDR3aa: CASNFLETPSFYGYTF
CDR3nt: TGTGCCAGCAATTTCCTTGAGACACCATCATTCTATGGCTACACCTTC

d_gene: TRBD1
j_gene: TRBJ1-6
v_gene: TRBV6-9
abundance: few
len: 16
CDR3aa: CASSYPTGGSNSPLHF
CDR3nt: TGTGCCAGCAGTTACCCTACAGGGGGCTCTAATTCACCCCTCCACTTT

d_gene: NA
j_gene: TRBJ2-7
v_gene: TRBV7-2
abundance: many
len: 13
CDR3aa: CASSLESWLEQYF
CDR3nt: TGTGCCAGCAGCTTAGAGAGTTGGCTCGAGCAGTACTTC

d_gene: NA
j_gene: TRBJ1-1
v_gene: TRBV19
abundance: NA
len: 13
CDR3aa: CAASVSRDTEAFF
CDR3nt: TGTGCCGCCTCGGTTTCGAGAGACACTGAAGCTTTCTTT

d_gene: NA
j_gene: TRBJ2-2
v_gene: TRBV27
abundance: many
len: 14
CDR3aa: CASSLTVNTGELFF
CDR3nt: TGTGCCAGCAGTTTAACAGTAAACACCGGGGAGCTGTTTTTT

d_gene: NA
j_gene: TRBJ1-1
v_gene: TRBV6-5
abundance: NA
len: 13
CDR3aa: CASSYDTKPKAFF
CDR3nt: TGTGCCAGCAGTTACGATACGAAGCCTAAAGCTTTCTTT

d_gene: NA
j_gene: TRBJ1-6
v_gene: TRBV5-4
abundance: few
len: 15
CDR3aa: CASTSYEAEFSPLHF
CDR3nt: TGTGCCAGCACCTCGTATGAGGCAGAATTTTCACCCCTCCACTTT

d_gene: TRBD1
j_gene: TRBJ2-5
v_gene: TRBV12-3/TRBV12-4
abundance: NA
len: 15
CDR3aa: CASRIRERGQETQYF
CDR3nt: TGTGCCAGCAGAATCCGAGAGAGGGGGCAGGAGACCCAGTACTTC

d_gene: NA
j_gene: TRBJ2-7
v_gene: TRBV7-8
abundance: NA
len: 14
CDR3aa: CASAVLAQSYEQYF
CDR3nt: TGTGCCAGCGCGGTGCTAGCGCAATCCTACGAGCAGTACTTC

d_gene: NA
j_gene: TRBJ2-5
v_gene: TRBV3-1
abundance: NA
len: 13
CDR3aa: CASSQILGETQYF
CDR3nt: TGTGCCAGCAGCCAAATCTTAGGGGAGACCCAGTACTTC

d_gene: NA
j_gene: TRBJ1-5
v_gene: TRBV20-1
abundance: few
len: 17
CDR3aa: CSAIGSRWGDSNQPQHF
CDR3nt: TGCAGTGCTATCGGGTCCCGTTGGGGAGATAGCAATCAGCCCCAGCATTTT

d_gene: TRBD1
j_gene: TRBJ1-5
v_gene: TRBV7-9
abundance: NA
len: 16
CDR3aa: CASSSFGQGGNQPQHF
CDR3nt: TGTGCCAGCAGCTCTTTCGGACAGGGCGGCAATCAGCCCCAGCATTTT

d_gene: NA
j_gene: TRBJ2-7
v_gene: TRBV6-5
abundance: NA
len: 14
CDR3aa: CASSSPGFSYEQYF
CDR3nt: TGTGCCAGCAGTTCCCCGGGGTTTTCCTACGAACAGTACTTC

d_gene: TRBD1
j_gene: TRBJ1-2
v_gene: TRBV4-1
abundance: NA
len: 14
CDR3aa: CASSRMTGNYGYTF
CDR3nt: TGCGCCAGCAGCCGCATGACAGGGAACTATGGCTACACCTTC

d_gene: NA
j_gene: TRBJ1-3
v_gene: TRBV27
abundance: NA
len: 14
CDR3aa: CASKTGLDKDTIYF
CDR3nt: TGTGCCAGCAAAACAGGGCTGGATAAGGACACCATATATTTT

d_gene: NA
j_gene: TRBJ1-2
v_gene: TRBV11-2
abundance: many
len: 13
CDR3aa: CASRSPGAQGYTF
CDR3nt: TGTGCCAGCAGATCTCCGGGGGCGCAAGGCTACACCTTC

d_gene: NA
j_gene: TRBJ2-1
v_gene: TRBV27
abundance: NA
len: 15
CDR3aa: CASTPSVGSYNEQFF
CDR3nt: TGTGCCAGCACCCCATCAGTGGGTTCCTACAATGAGCAGTTCTTC

d_gene: TRBD1
j_gene: TRBJ1-1
v_gene: TRBV6-2/TRBV6-3
abundance: NA
len: 13
CDR3aa: CASGLQGSTEAFF
CDR3nt: TGTGCCAGCGGCTTACAGGGGTCCACTGAAGCTTTCTTT

d_gene: NA
j_gene: TRBJ1-6
v_gene: TRBV11-2
abundance: many
len: 15
CDR3aa: CASSQGSSYNSPLHF
CDR3nt: TGTGCCAGCAGCCAAGGCAGTAGTTATAATTCACCCCTCCACTTT

d_gene: NA
j_gene: TRBJ1-4
v_gene: TRBV5-1
abundance: few
len: 14
CDR3aa: CASRIGAANEKLFF
CDR3nt: TGCGCCAGTAGGATAGGGGCGGCTAATGAAAAACTGTTTTTT

d_gene: TRBD1
j_gene: TRBJ2-4
v_gene: TRBV6-1
abundance: few
len: 14
CDR3aa: CASLGDRAKNIQYF
CDR3nt: TGTGCCAGCCTAGGGGACAGAGCCAAAAACATTCAGTACTTC

d_gene: TRBD1
j_gene: TRBJ1-1
v_gene: TRBV19
abundance: NA
len: 14
CDR3aa: CASRPLGQYTEAFF
CDR3nt: TGTGCCAGTAGACCACTGGGACAGTACACTGAAGCTTTCTTT

d_gene: NA
j_gene: TRBJ1-2
v_gene: TRBV27
abundance: many
len: 13
CDR3aa: CASSFARNYGYTF
CDR3nt: TGTGCCAGCAGTTTTGCCAGGAACTATGGCTACACCTTC

d_gene: NA
j_gene: TRBJ2-7
v_gene: TRBV29-1
abundance: NA
len: 12
CDR3aa: CSVLRDGCEQYF
CDR3nt: TGCAGCGTCTTGAGGGACGGTTGCGAGCAGTACTTC

d_gene: NA
j_gene: TRBJ1-5
v_gene: TRBV19
abundance: NA
len: 15
CDR3aa: CASSIPQGPNQPQHF
CDR3nt: TGTGCCAGTAGTATTCCCCAGGGGCCTAATCAGCCCCAGCATTTT

d_gene: NA
j_gene: TRBJ2-4
v_gene: TRBV6-2/TRBV6-3
abundance: NA
len: 14
CDR3aa: CASSYSRRADIQYF
CDR3nt: TGTGCCAGCAGTTACTCGAGGAGGGCTGACATTCAGTACTTC

d_gene: TRBD1
j_gene: TRBJ2-2
v_gene: TRBV6-1
abundance: NA
len: 16
CDR3aa: CASSPMGQKTTGELFF
CDR3nt: TGTGCCAGCAGTCCCATGGGACAGAAGACCACCGGGGAGCTGTTTTTT

d_gene: TRBD2
j_gene: TRBJ2-5
v_gene: TRBV3-1
abundance: few
len: 15
CDR3aa: CASSLWGLAAETQYF
CDR3nt: TGTGCCAGCAGCCTATGGGGACTAGCGGCAGAGACCCAGTACTTC

d_gene: NA
j_gene: TRBJ2-7
v_gene: TRBV27
abundance: many
len: 11
CDR3aa: CASRGRFEQYF
CDR3nt: TGTGCCAGCAGAGGGCGGTTCGAGCAGTACTTC

d_gene: TRBD1
j_gene: TRBJ2-6
v_gene: TRBV2
abundance: many
len: 15
CDR3aa: CASSATGVAANVLTF
CDR3nt: TGTGCCAGCAGTGCTACAGGGGTAGCGGCCAACGTCCTGACTTTC

d_gene: NA
j_gene: TRBJ1-2
v_gene: TRBV15
abundance: many
len: 14
CDR3aa: CATSSRLGQGGYTF
CDR3nt: TGTGCCACCAGCTCCCGACTTGGGCAGGGAGGCTACACCTTC

d_gene: NA
j_gene: TRBJ2-3
v_gene: TRBV6-2/TRBV6-3
abundance: NA
len: 12
CDR3aa: CASTRETDTQYF
CDR3nt: TGTGCCAGCACCCGAGAAACAGATACGCAGTATTTT